This T cell receptor beta chain was sequenced during a study of molecular identifiers for immune sequencing clone quantification. Germline CDR1 SGHNT, CDR2 YYREEE (reference sequence). Trimming removed 3 bases at V and 2 bases at J, with 19 bases between. CDR3 size: 17 residues. One entry per CDR3 protein results from TCRdb running MiXCR on the PCR reads. The sample lists 460,000 or so distinct CDR3 sequences; around 23% were seen once. The authors gated naive CD8 T cells as CD8+CD4-CCR7+CD45RA+ for sorting. The chain has TRBV5-4 and TRBJ2-3, with a tentative D call TRBD1 (6 bases). Material for sequencing was naive CD8+ T cells from blood, with Jurkat cell RNA spiked in. Described subset: FACS-sorted CD8+CD4-CCR7+CD45RA+ naive T cells. The source is a human donor in good health. Some libraries in this study had Jurkat cell RNA spiked in. CDR3 loop: CASSSGLGASITDTQYF. The CDR3 nucleotides are TGTGCCAGCAGCTCGGGCCTGGGGGCCTCTATCACAGATACGCAGTATTTT.